This T cell receptor (beta chain) came from a study of neoadjuvant anti-PD-1 for oral cavity cancer. PBMC libraries mostly used approximately 500 ng of input genomic DNA, with six replicates per sample. Measured with immunoSEQ multiplex PCR; TCRdb has only the in-frame clones, and not every one. Of 60,000 to 75,000 clones detected, about 83% appear once; the ten largest clones hold approximately 3.6%. Study-wide points: Treg/Th17 ratio rose with pretreatment blood and fell with post-treatment tumor TCRbeta clonality.

The CDR3 is made up of 16 amino acids. V was pared by 7 bases and J by 4 bases, with 13 bases of the junction left unmatched. The germline V gene has CDR1 MDHEN and CDR2 SYDVKM. Patients had HPV-negative, locally advanced oral cavity squamous cell carcinoma. Concerning this clone itself: Its matching antigen is unknown.

The rearrangement links TRBV28 to TRBJ1-1; 9 bases are shared with TRBD1. The sample was PBMCs, taken before nivolumab (anti-PD-1) treatment. The receptor comes from a person between 40 and 85 years old with oral cavity squamous cell carcinoma. This CDR3 is CASNVPGQGHSTEAFF. In nucleotides, the CDR3 is TGTGCCAGCAATGTTCCGGGACAGGGACATAGCACTGAAGCTTTCTTT.